This T cell receptor beta chain came from a study of shared clonotypes between healthy human individuals. The wider study: Each donor's CD8 memory used one plate, CD8 naive two, each CD4 subset three. Overall study findings and caveats: Compared with clonotypes that all four donors shared, non-shared clonotypes had lower generation probabilities. Memory subsets had estimated richness that was generally smaller than that of naive subsets.

Naive CD8 isolation took CD45RO-negative cells positively selected for CCR7 and excluded terminally differentiated effector memory CD45RA+ cells. Comment on this clone: Its specificity is not known.

Method: immunoSEQ multiplex PCR; TCRdb's copy keeps in-frame clones and lacks some. Of around 640,000 clones in the sample, roughly 96% were seen once. V dropped 8 bases and J dropped 4 bases, with 17 bases sitting between them. Germline V gene data show CDR1 as MNHEY and CDR2 as SMNVEV (reference sequence). The CDR3 is 14 residues long. The material sequenced was naive CD8+ T cells sorted from blood. The chain combines TRBV27 with TRBJ1-2; the D gene is possibly TRBD1 (5 bases). The clonotype comes from a woman between 25 and 40 years old in good health. CDR3 sequence reads: CASARAGQGYGYTF. The CDR3 DNA is TGTGCCAGCGCGAGGGCAGGGCAAGGCTATGGCTACACCTTC.